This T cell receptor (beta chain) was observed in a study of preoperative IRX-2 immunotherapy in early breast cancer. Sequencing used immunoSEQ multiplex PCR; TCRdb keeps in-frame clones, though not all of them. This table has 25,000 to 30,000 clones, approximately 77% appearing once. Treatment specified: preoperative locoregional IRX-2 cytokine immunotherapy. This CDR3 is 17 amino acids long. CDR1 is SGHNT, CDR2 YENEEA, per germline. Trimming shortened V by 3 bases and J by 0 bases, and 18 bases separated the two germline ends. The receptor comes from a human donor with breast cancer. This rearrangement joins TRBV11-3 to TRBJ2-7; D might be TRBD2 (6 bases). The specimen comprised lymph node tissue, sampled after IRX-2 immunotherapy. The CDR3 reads CASSFISAAGNSYEQYF. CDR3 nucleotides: TGTGCCAGCAGCTTCATCAGTGCAGCGGGCAACTCCTACGAGCAGTACTTC.